A few counts support the clone carrying this TCR beta chain. The antigen remains undetermined. The data were obtained in a study of beta chain features in type 1 diabetes. Whole-study results and caveats: Shorter TCRB CDR3s, moderately but significantly so, were found in Type 1 diabetes patients in all four CD4+ subsets. Shorter templates may be favored by PCR, equally so in patients and controls.

The ends were cut back, 4 bases at V and 6 bases at J, with 13 bases in the middle. This CDR3 is 13 amino acids long. Germline V gene data show CDR1 as SNHLY and CDR2 as FYNNEI. The whole isolated RNA underwent reverse transcription, so sequencing captured expressed TCRB transcripts. Using immunoSEQ multiplex PCR, the repertoire was profiled, and TCRdb retains in-frame clones only, with some absent. The table has around 160,000 clones, around 8.3% seen once. This clonotype was obtained from a woman under 30 with type 1 diabetes. Source material: central memory CD4+ T cells from blood. V and J are TRBV2 and TRBJ2-7; no reliable D call. CDR3 sequence (DNA): TGTGCCAGCAGTGGACTGCCGATGGGCGAGCAGTACTTC. Amino acid sequence: CASSGLPMGEQYF.